This is a list of T cell receptor beta chains from one sample in a study of Graves' ophthalmopathy and Graves' hyperthyroidism. TCRdb called the multiplex PCR reads again in MiXCR, with one record for every CDR3 protein. The sample includes approximately 380,000 distinct CDR3 sequences, over 20% seen only once; the top ten take approximately 3%. Sequenced input: peripheral blood. Source of these receptors: a woman under 30 with stable Graves' hyperthyroidism. Both conserved end residues are part of each CDR3. The D gene is left open where the match is weak. For some rows the clone size is stated as once, few or many, or as a class when expanded; others skip it.

clone_size: .; d_call: TRBD1; j_call: TRBJ1-3; v_call: TRBV19; cdr3_nt: TGTGCCAGTAGTATCGCCCCAGGACAGGTTAGCTCTGGAAACACTATATATTTT; cdr3_aa: CASSIAPGQVSSGNTIYF
clone_size: many; d_call: TRBD2; j_call: TRBJ2-7; v_call: TRBV7-6; cdr3_nt: TGTGCTAGCAGCTTGTTTACCCGGACTAGCGGGAGACGTTCCTACGAGCAGTACTTC; cdr3_aa: CASSLFTRTSGRRSYEQYF
clone_size: many; d_call: TRBD1; j_call: TRBJ2-7; v_call: TRBV6-5; cdr3_nt: TGTGCCACTTCCAGGACAGGGTCCGAGCAGTACTTC; cdr3_aa: CATSRTGSEQYF
clone_size: many; d_call: .; j_call: TRBJ1-1; v_call: TRBV19; cdr3_nt: TGTGCCAGTAGTATCTGGGGCCGCGCCAACACTGAAGCTTTCTTT; cdr3_aa: CASSIWGRANTEAFF
clone_size: many; d_call: TRBD2; j_call: TRBJ2-5; v_call: TRBV20-1; cdr3_nt: TGCAGTGCTACCCCGCCCCTAGCGGGAGGAGTCCAAGAGACCCAGTACTTC; cdr3_aa: CSATPPLAGGVQETQYF
clone_size: .; d_call: TRBD2; j_call: TRBJ2-7; v_call: TRBV2; cdr3_nt: TGTGCCAGCTATGAGCTAGCGGGAGCCTACGAGCAGTACTTC; cdr3_aa: CASYELAGAYEQYF
clone_size: many; d_call: .; j_call: TRBJ2-2; v_call: TRBV6-1; cdr3_nt: TGTGCCAGCAATCTACAGGGAGGAGGGGAGCTGTTTTTT; cdr3_aa: CASNLQGGGELFF
clone_size: .; d_call: TRBD1; j_call: TRBJ2-5; v_call: TRBV11-1; cdr3_nt: TGTGTCAGCAGCTTGACAGGGGTTAAGACCCAGTACTTC; cdr3_aa: CVSSLTGVKTQYF
clone_size: many; d_call: .; j_call: TRBJ1-5; v_call: TRBV12-3/TRBV12-4; cdr3_nt: TGTGCCAGCAGTTTGCCCTCCCCAGGGTCCGATAGCAATCAGCCCCAGCATTTT; cdr3_aa: CASSLPSPGSDSNQPQHF
clone_size: many; d_call: .; j_call: TRBJ2-4; v_call: TRBV20-1; cdr3_nt: TGCAGTGCCCAAACTAGCTCCCCGGTGAACATTCAATACTTC; cdr3_aa: CSAQTSSPVNIQYF
clone_size: many; d_call: TRBD1; j_call: TRBJ1-1; v_call: TRBV2; cdr3_nt: TGTGCCAGCAGGGAGGGACAGGATAGGGGGGCTGAAGCTTTCTTT; cdr3_aa: CASREGQDRGAEAFF
clone_size: many; d_call: .; j_call: TRBJ2-7; v_call: TRBV11-1; cdr3_nt: TGTGCCAGCAACCCAATTTCGGGGGATCCTTACGAGCAGTACTTC; cdr3_aa: CASNPISGDPYEQYF
clone_size: many; d_call: TRBD2; j_call: TRBJ2-7; v_call: TRBV7-8; cdr3_nt: TGTGCCAGCAGCTTCAGGCCAGCGGGACGCTACGAGCAGTACTTC; cdr3_aa: CASSFRPAGRYEQYF
clone_size: .; d_call: TRBD1; j_call: TRBJ1-1; v_call: TRBV4-1; cdr3_nt: TGCGCCAGCAGCCAACCTGGACAGGAAATGAACACTGAAGCTTTCTTT; cdr3_aa: CASSQPGQEMNTEAFF
clone_size: .; d_call: .; j_call: TRBJ1-1; v_call: TRBV2; cdr3_nt: TGTGCCAGCAACACAGGACCGAACACTGAAGCTTTCTTT; cdr3_aa: CASNTGPNTEAFF
clone_size: many; d_call: .; j_call: TRBJ1-3; v_call: TRBV7-9; cdr3_nt: TGTGCCAGCAGCTTAATTGGAAACACCATATATTTT; cdr3_aa: CASSLIGNTIYF
clone_size: .; d_call: TRBD2; j_call: TRBJ2-5; v_call: TRBV2; cdr3_nt: TGTGCCAGCAGTGACCCATTAGGACTAGCGGGGGGGCCGGAGACCCAGTACTTC; cdr3_aa: CASSDPLGLAGGPETQYF
clone_size: many; d_call: .; j_call: TRBJ2-2; v_call: TRBV19; cdr3_nt: TGTGCCAGTAAGATAGAAAAACTCACCGGGGAGCTGTTTTTT; cdr3_aa: CASKIEKLTGELFF
clone_size: .; d_call: .; j_call: TRBJ2-2; v_call: TRBV7-8; cdr3_nt: TGTGCCAGCAGCTCCCCTCGTTGGGGTAATCCCGGGGAGCTGTTTTTT; cdr3_aa: CASSSPRWGNPGELFF
clone_size: many; d_call: .; j_call: TRBJ2-7; v_call: TRBV11-2; cdr3_nt: TGTGCCAGCAGCTCGCAGGGAGGTCCCTCCGAGCAGTACTTC; cdr3_aa: CASSSQGGPSEQYF
clone_size: .; d_call: .; j_call: TRBJ1-1; v_call: TRBV7-2; cdr3_nt: TGTGCCAGCAGCTTAAGTGGGTGGGGATACACTGAAGCTTTCTTT; cdr3_aa: CASSLSGWGYTEAFF
clone_size: few; d_call: .; j_call: TRBJ1-1; v_call: TRBV18; cdr3_nt: TGTGCCAGCTCTCCCAGTCCTATGGGGAACACTGAAGCTTTCTTT; cdr3_aa: CASSPSPMGNTEAFF
clone_size: many; d_call: .; j_call: TRBJ1-3; v_call: TRBV6-1; cdr3_nt: TGTGCCAGCAGTGAAGGCCCGTTCTCTGGAAACACCATATATTTT; cdr3_aa: CASSEGPFSGNTIYF
clone_size: .; d_call: .; j_call: TRBJ2-3; v_call: TRBV7-2; cdr3_nt: TGTGCCAGCAGCGGAGGACGGGATACGCAGTATTTT; cdr3_aa: CASSGGRDTQYF
clone_size: many; d_call: TRBD1; j_call: TRBJ2-2; v_call: TRBV6-5; cdr3_nt: TGTGCCAGCAGTACTTCCGGGACAGGAGGCACCGGGGAGCTGTTTTTT; cdr3_aa: CASSTSGTGGTGELFF
clone_size: many; d_call: .; j_call: TRBJ2-7; v_call: TRBV28; cdr3_nt: TGTGCCAGCACCCCAGGCAGTACCTACGAGCAGTACTTC; cdr3_aa: CASTPGSTYEQYF
clone_size: many; d_call: .; j_call: TRBJ1-6; v_call: TRBV28; cdr3_nt: TGTGCCAGCAGCCCCCGGCCAGTTTCGGAGGCACCCCTCCACTTT; cdr3_aa: CASSPRPVSEAPLHF
clone_size: many; d_call: TRBD1; j_call: TRBJ2-7; v_call: TRBV19; cdr3_nt: TGTGCCAGTCAAATCAACAAGCAGGACAGGCCCGATCTGTACGAGCAGTACTTC; cdr3_aa: CASQINKQDRPDLYEQYF
clone_size: many; d_call: .; j_call: TRBJ2-7; v_call: TRBV28; cdr3_nt: TGTGCCAGCAGTTTATTTCTGGGGACCTACGAGCAGTACTTC; cdr3_aa: CASSLFLGTYEQYF
clone_size: many; d_call: TRBD2; j_call: TRBJ2-5; v_call: TRBV19; cdr3_nt: TGTGCCAGACAACCGGGACTAGCGCTAGAGACCCAGTACTTC; cdr3_aa: CARQPGLALETQYF
clone_size: many; d_call: TRBD1; j_call: TRBJ2-7; v_call: TRBV20-1; cdr3_nt: TGCAGTGCCAATTTCCGGGACAGGAGTTACGAGCAGTACTTC; cdr3_aa: CSANFRDRSYEQYF
clone_size: .; d_call: .; j_call: TRBJ2-7; v_call: TRBV28; cdr3_nt: TGTGCTAGTGGGCCCCCAGGGAACTACGAGCAGTACTTC; cdr3_aa: CASGPPGNYEQYF
clone_size: many; d_call: TRBD1; j_call: TRBJ2-5; v_call: TRBV28; cdr3_nt: TGTGCCAGCAGTTCCCGGGACAGTATTTGGGAGACCCAGTACTTC; cdr3_aa: CASSSRDSIWETQYF
clone_size: many; d_call: .; j_call: TRBJ2-5; v_call: TRBV12-3/TRBV12-4; cdr3_nt: TGTGCCAGCAGACGGGAACAGGAGGAGACCCAGTACTTC; cdr3_aa: CASRREQEETQYF
clone_size: few; d_call: .; j_call: TRBJ1-1; v_call: TRBV28; cdr3_nt: TGTGCCAGCAGCCCCGTAGGGTTGAACACTGAAGCTTTCTTT; cdr3_aa: CASSPVGLNTEAFF
clone_size: many; d_call: .; j_call: TRBJ2-2; v_call: TRBV30; cdr3_nt: TGTGCCTGGAGTCTGGGGCAAACGGGAGAGCTGTTTTTT; cdr3_aa: CAWSLGQTGELFF
clone_size: many; d_call: .; j_call: TRBJ1-2; v_call: TRBV25-1; cdr3_nt: TGTGCCAGCAGTGAATCTGACGGGATCTATGGCTACACCTTC; cdr3_aa: CASSESDGIYGYTF
clone_size: many; d_call: .; j_call: TRBJ1-2; v_call: TRBV6-5; cdr3_nt: TGTGCCAGCAGTTACCAGGCAGGGGACTATGGCTACACCTTC; cdr3_aa: CASSYQAGDYGYTF
clone_size: .; d_call: .; j_call: TRBJ1-2; v_call: TRBV4-1; cdr3_nt: TGCGCCAGCCGAGACCCCCGGCAGCCTGTTGGCTACACCTTC; cdr3_aa: CASRDPRQPVGYTF
clone_size: few; d_call: .; j_call: TRBJ2-5; v_call: TRBV11-2; cdr3_nt: TGTGCCAGCAGCATCCTCGAGACCCAGTACTTC; cdr3_aa: CASSILETQYF
clone_size: many; d_call: .; j_call: TRBJ1-2; v_call: TRBV6-5; cdr3_nt: TGTGCCAGCAGTTACATCCGAGGGCAGATCTATGGCTACACCTTC; cdr3_aa: CASSYIRGQIYGYTF
clone_size: many; d_call: TRBD2; j_call: TRBJ2-7; v_call: TRBV9; cdr3_nt: TGTGCCAGCAGCGCTCGAGCGGGAGGGCCCGAGCAGTACTTC; cdr3_aa: CASSARAGGPEQYF
clone_size: many; d_call: .; j_call: TRBJ1-1; v_call: TRBV6-1; cdr3_nt: TGTGCCAGCAGTATGACCCGGGGCACTGAAGCTTTCTTT; cdr3_aa: CASSMTRGTEAFF